The 25 T cell receptor beta chains reported below all come from one sample, sequenced in a study of blood T cell repertoires in COVID-19. This table comes from immunoSEQ multiplex PCR, and its TCRdb copy is limited to in-frame clones, with some not included. The sample has under 250,000 clones, more than 75% seen once. The sequenced sample was peripheral blood. These receptors all come from a woman aged 40 to 49 with COVID-19, enrolled during active disease.

The rearrangement links TRBV30 to TRBJ1-2; D possibly corresponds to TRBD1 (5 bases). The germline gives CDR1 GTSNPN, CDR2 SVGIG (reference sequence). Trimming shortened V by 3 bases and J by 7 bases, and 12 bases separated the two germline ends. The CDR3 has 12 residues. The CDR3 DNA follows: TGTGCCTGGAGCTGGGGGGGAGGTGGCTACACCTTC. Protein product: CAWSWGGGGYTF.

V is TRBV11-2 and J is TRBJ2-5, with 11 bases matching TRBD2. Germline CDR1 SGHAT, CDR2 FQNNGV. There are 15 residues in the CDR3. Unmatched junction bases numbered 5, after V lost 3 bases and J lost 5 bases. Here the CDR3 reads CASSFTSGSTETQYF. The CDR3 DNA is TGTGCCAGCAGCTTTACTAGCGGGAGTACGGAGACCCAGTACTTC.

The V gene is TRBV7-8, the J gene TRBJ1-1, with D maybe TRBD1 (5 bases). The V gene lost 6 bases and the J gene lost 4 bases, with 21 bases spanning the gap. This CDR3 contains 16 residues. Germline V gene lookup returns CDR1 SGHVS and CDR2 FQNEAQ. This CDR3 reads CASSLDRIWSVTEAFF. CDR3 nucleotides: TGTGCCAGCAGTCTAGACAGAATTTGGTCGGTCACTGAAGCTTTCTTT.

The chain is built from TRBV5-6 and TRBJ1-2; weak D call: TRBD1 (6 bases). This CDR3 contains 19 residues. Germline-derived CDR1 and CDR2 are SGHDT and YYEEEE. V lost 0 bases, J lost 0 bases, and 21 bases lay in between. CDR3 coding DNA: TGTGCCAGCAGCTTGGTCGGAAAACAGCGGACAGAAGCTAACTATGGCTACACCTTC. It yields the protein CASSLVGKQRTEANYGYTF.

This chain connects TRBV7-6 to TRBJ1-6, with 7 bases aligning to TRBD1. V gave up 1 base and J gave up 9 bases; unmatched junction bases: 12. Germline V CDR1 and CDR2: SGHVS, FNYEAQ. This CDR3 contains 17 residues. CDR3 residues: CASSLEIPDRTRSPLHF. The CDR3 DNA reads TGTGCCAGCAGCTTAGAAATTCCGGACAGGACTCGTTCACCCCTCCACTTT.

The rearrangement links TRBV30 to TRBJ2-1; D gene ambiguous. The CDR3 has 12 residues. CDR1 GTSNPN and CDR2 SVGIG come from the germline V gene (reference sequence). The V and J ends lost 3 bases and 5 bases respectively, with 8 bases between them. Here the CDR3 reads CAWRFNNNEQFF. The DNA for the CDR3 is TGTGCCTGGAGATTTAATAACAATGAGCAGTTCTTC.

The chain has TRBV7-3 and TRBJ2-3; possible D gene TRBD2, 6 bases. With 1 base removed from V and 0 bases from J, the gap between germline ends came to 8 bases. The CDR3 has 15 amino acids. Germline assignment: CDR1 SGHTA and CDR2 FQGTGA. The CDR3 sequence is CASSLIGTSTDTQYF. The CDR3 DNA sequence: TGTGCCAGCAGCTTAATTGGGACTAGCACAGATACGCAGTATTTT. The full variable domain, with the rest looked up from reference TRBV7-3 and TRBJ2-3, is GAGVSQTPSNKVTEKGKYVELRCDPISGHTALYWYRQSLGQGPEFLIYFQGTGAADDSGLPNDRFFAVRPEGSVSTLKIQRTERGDSAVYLCASSLIGTSTDTQYFGPGTRLTVL.

The J gene is TRBJ2-3, the V gene TRBV7-2; weak D call: TRBD2 (7 bases). V gave up 5 bases and J gave up 4 bases, with 16 bases separating them. There are 15 residues in the CDR3. The germline V gene encodes CDR1 SGHTA and CDR2 FQGNSA. As DNA, the CDR3 is TGTGCCAGCAGCGCCTCGGGGGGCGGATCAGATACGCAGTATTTT. Encoded protein: CASSASGGGSDTQYF. Looking up the rest from reference TRBV7-2 and TRBJ2-3 gives the full variable domain: GAGVSQSPSNKVTEKGKDVELRCDPISGHTALYWYRQSLGQGLEFLIYFQGNSAPDKSGLPSDRFSAERTGGSVSTLTIQRTQQEDSAVYLCASSASGGGSDTQYFGPGTRLTVL.

J is TRBJ2-1 and V is TRBV5-4; 12 bases match TRBD2. V shed 4 bases and J 7 bases; nucleotides not matched to a gene: 6. CDR1 is SGHNT and CDR2 is YYREEE in the germline V gene (reference sequence). This CDR3 region has 15 residues. The CDR3 DNA reads as TGTGCCAGCAGCCGCCCTAGCGGGGGGGTGAATGAGCAGTTCTTC. Protein product: CASSRPSGGVNEQFF.

J is TRBJ2-3 and V is TRBV10-1, with D tentatively TRBD2 (5 bases). The CDR3 runs 14 residues. From germline, CDR1 is WNHNN and CDR2 SYGVQD (reference sequence). V lost 7 bases to trimming and J lost 2 bases, with 13 bases between them. The CDR3 protein is CASKGGPPTDTQYF. The CDR3 DNA is TGCGCCAGCAAAGGAGGCCCCCCCACAGATACGCAGTATTTT.

V gene TRBV10-3 combines with J gene TRBJ1-2; 8 bases align to TRBD1. The trim removed 3 bases at V and 4 bases at J, leaving 10 bases unmatched. CDR1 is ENHRY, CDR2 SYGVKD, per germline. The CDR3 extends over 16 amino acids. The CDR3 DNA reads TGTGCCATCAGTGACCCCTCCGGGACAGGCCTCTATGGCTACACCTTC. Translation gives CAISDPSGTGLYGYTF.

The V call is TRBV19, the J call TRBJ2-7, with a possible D match to TRBD2 (5 bases). The CDR3 runs 13 residues. Germline V lookup: CDR1 LNHDA, CDR2 SQIVND (reference sequence). Deletions cut 3 bases from V and 6 bases from J, with 12 bases between. The DNA of the CDR3 is TGTGCCAGTAGTATCCGCGTACGGGGCGAGCAGTACTTC. Its protein is CASSIRVRGEQYF.

The CDR3 loop is CATSDLSSTDTQYF. CDR3 nucleotide sequence: TGTGCCACCAGTGATTTAAGCTCCACGGATACGCAGTATTTT. V and J are TRBV24-1 and TRBJ2-3; D is undetermined. This CDR3 is built from 14 residues. Germline values: CDR1 KGHDR, CDR2 SFDVKD. V dropped 1 base and J dropped 6 bases, with 10 bases sitting between them.

This rearrangement joins TRBV5-1 to TRBJ1-4; TRBD1 might be the D (5 bases). Trimming shortened V by 2 bases and J by 2 bases, and 10 bases separated the two germline ends. This CDR3 is 15 amino acids long. The germline V gene encodes CDR1 SGHRS and CDR2 YFSETQ. Here the CDR3 DNA reads TGCGCCAGCAGCTTCAGCGGGACGACTAATGAAAAACTGTTTTTT. This gives the protein CASSFSGTTNEKLFF.

This sequence joins TRBV4-3 and TRBJ2-7; 10 nucleotides match TRBD1. Germline assignment: CDR1 LGHNA and CDR2 YSLEER. CDR3 length: 16 amino acids. V gave up 2 bases and J gave up 7 bases; unmatched junction bases: 11. CDR3 sequence reads: CASSQIWDRGLREQYF. CDR3 in DNA: TGCGCCAGCAGCCAAATATGGGACAGGGGTCTGCGGGAGCAGTACTTC.

The J gene is TRBJ2-1, the V gene TRBV7-2, with 14 positions matching TRBD2. The length of the CDR3 is 15 residues. CDR1 and CDR2 (germline): SGHTA, FQGNSA. The V segment lost 5 bases and the J segment 6 bases; nucleotides outside the gene matches: 3. The CDR3 is CASSPGLAGANEQFF. The CDR3 coding sequence is TGTGCCAGCAGCCCGGGACTAGCGGGGGCCAATGAGCAGTTCTTC. The full variable domain, with the rest looked up from reference TRBV7-2 and TRBJ2-1, is GAGVSQSPSNKVTEKGKDVELRCDPISGHTALYWYRQSLGQGLEFLIYFQGNSAPDKSGLPSDRFSAERTGGSVSTLTIQRTQQEDSAVYLCASSPGLAGANEQFFGPGTRLTVL.

The chain couples TRBV27 to TRBJ2-5; D perhaps matches TRBD1 (5 bases). Germline CDR1 reads MNHEY; CDR2 reads SMNVEV (reference sequence). With 5 bases removed from V and 5 bases from J, the gap between germline ends came to 15 bases. This CDR3 comprises 14 residues. The CDR3: CASSPLQGVETQYF. The CDR3, as DNA: TGTGCCAGCAGTCCCCTTCAGGGTGTGGAGACCCAGTACTTC.

The rearrangement uses TRBV9 and TRBJ2-1; D remains ambiguous. V was pared by 5 bases and J by 8 bases, with 8 bases between. There are 11 residues in the CDR3. Germline V gene data show CDR1 as SGDLS and CDR2 as YYNGEE. CDR3 nucleotide sequence: TGTGCCAGCAGGAGGATGGATGAGCAGTTCTTC. Translating gives CASRRMDEQFF.

J is TRBJ2-3 and V is TRBV18, with D perhaps matching TRBD2 (5 bases). Trimming left V 2 bases short and J 6 bases short, with 12 bases between. The CDR3 is made up of 14 amino acids. The germline V gene has CDR1 KGHSH and CDR2 LQKENI. The CDR3 coding sequence is TGTGCCAGCTCACCAGGGAGCGAGAGGGATACGCAGTATTTT. This sequence encodes CASSPGSERDTQYF.

The genes are TRBV2 and TRBJ1-4, with D possibly matching TRBD1 (6 bases). The CDR3 spans 15 residues. Germline V gene lookup returns CDR1 SNHLY and CDR2 FYNNEI. V shed 5 bases and J shed 0 bases, with 10 bases lying between them. This chain's CDR3 is CASSSQGTTNEKLFF. The CDR3 nucleotides read TGTGCCAGCAGTTCACAGGGTACAACTAATGAAAAACTGTTTTTT.

This clone has only one observation. The V call is TRBV5-5, the J call TRBJ2-2, with 8 bases matching TRBD1. Looked up from germline, CDR1 is SGHKS and CDR2 is YYEKEE (reference sequence). The CDR3 extends over 15 amino acids. Germline trimming cut 3 bases from V and 0 bases from J; bases unmatched to any gene: 1. In nucleotides, the CDR3 is TGTGCCAGCAGCTGGACAGGGACGAACACCGGGGAGCTGTTTTTT. Translated: CASSWTGTNTGELFF.

This clone was seen only a few times. The J gene is TRBJ1-6, the V gene TRBV2; no definite D call. Deletions cut 8 bases from V and 7 bases from J, with 9 bases between. Looked up from germline, CDR1 is SNHLY and CDR2 is FYNNEI. The CDR3 extends over 12 amino acids. The CDR3 bases are TGTGCCAGCCGGGGTGACAATTCACCCCTCCACTTT. It translates to CASRGDNSPLHF. The full variable domain, completed using reference TRBV2 and TRBJ1-6, is EPEVTQTPSHQVTQMGQEVILRCVPISNHLYFYWYRQILGQKVEFLVSFYNNEISEKSEIFDDQFSVERPDGSNFTLKIRSTKLEDSAMYFCASRGDNSPLHFGNGTRLTVT.

The chain carries TRBV10-3 and TRBJ1-5; tentatively, D is TRBD1 (6 bases). Trimming took 6 bases from V and 5 from J, leaving 14 bases between them. CDR1 is ENHRY and CDR2 is SYGVKD in the germline V gene. CDR3 length: 14 amino acids. The CDR3 here is CAIRTDSRDQPQHF. The CDR3 DNA follows: TGTGCCATCAGGACGGACAGTAGGGATCAGCCCCAGCATTTT.

This clone appeared a few times. V usage is TRBV25-1 and J usage is TRBJ1-1, with D uncertain. V lost 4 bases and J lost 6, with 12 bases in between. The length of the CDR3 is 13 residues. Germline V gene data show CDR1 as MGHDK and CDR2 as SYGVNS. The DNA of the CDR3 is TGTGCCAGCAGTGTAGTAGGAGGGTCTGAAGCTTTCTTT. This encodes CASSVVGGSEAFF.

This clone was observed many times. The chain has TRBV10-3 and TRBJ2-7, with 9 bases matching TRBD2. With 0 bases clipped from V and 4 bases from J, the junction kept 7 bases outside the gene matches. CDR1 and CDR2 (germline): ENHRY, SYGVKD. The CDR3 sequence is 16 residues long. CDR3 protein: CAISESDASGKYEQYF. DNA for the CDR3: TGTGCCATCAGTGAGTCTGACGCTAGCGGGAAGTACGAGCAGTACTTC.